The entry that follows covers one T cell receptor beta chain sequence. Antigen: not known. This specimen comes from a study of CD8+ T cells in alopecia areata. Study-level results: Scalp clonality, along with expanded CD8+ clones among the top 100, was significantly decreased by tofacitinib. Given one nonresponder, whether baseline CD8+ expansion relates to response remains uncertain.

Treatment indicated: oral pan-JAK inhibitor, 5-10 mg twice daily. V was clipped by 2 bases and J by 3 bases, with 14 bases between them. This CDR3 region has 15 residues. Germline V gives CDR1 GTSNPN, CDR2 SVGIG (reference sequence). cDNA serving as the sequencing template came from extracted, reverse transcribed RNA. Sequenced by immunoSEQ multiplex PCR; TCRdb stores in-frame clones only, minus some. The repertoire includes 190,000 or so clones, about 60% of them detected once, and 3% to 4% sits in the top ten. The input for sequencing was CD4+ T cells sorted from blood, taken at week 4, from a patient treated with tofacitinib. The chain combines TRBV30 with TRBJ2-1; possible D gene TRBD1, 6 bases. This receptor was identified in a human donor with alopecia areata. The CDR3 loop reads CAWSPGTPSYNEQFF. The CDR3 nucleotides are TGTGCCTGGAGTCCCGGGACACCCAGCTACAATGAGCAGTTCTTC.